A single sample gave rise to the 23 T cell receptor beta chains below, sequenced in a study of healthy donors' naive CD4 and CD8 T cells. Starting from approximately 500 ng of total RNA, TCR libraries were made with linear amplification. MiXCR, applied by TCRdb to the reads, yields one record per CDR3 protein. Altogether roughly 200,000 distinct CDR3 sequences are present, 74% being singletons, with the ten largest covering less than 2.5%. The sequencing sample was made of naive CD4+ and CD8+ T cells sorted from blood, pooled from several donors. The receptor set was obtained from a pool of human donors in good health; the sample pools cells from several healthy donors.

This rearrangement joins TRBV6-1 to TRBJ1-5, with no clear D. Germline-derived CDR1 and CDR2 are MNHNS and SASEGT. This CDR3 comprises 11 residues. Deletions cut 4 bases from V and 5 bases from J, with 3 bases between. In DNA form, the CDR3 reads TGTGCCAGCAGTGCCCATCAGCCCCAGCATTTT. Translating gives CASSAHQPQHF.

This chain joins TRBV29-1 and TRBJ2-2; a possible D gene is TRBD2 (6 bases). The CDR3 consists of 14 residues. V dropped 7 bases and J dropped 4 bases, with 16 bases sitting between them. Germline CDR1 and CDR2: SQVTM and ANQGSEA. The CDR3 here is CSGGGLGLTGELFF. The CDR3, as DNA: TGCAGCGGTGGGGGACTGGGGCTCACCGGGGAGCTGTTTTTT.

The table lists this clonotype with a few counts. This chain uses TRBV5-1 with TRBJ2-7; no clear D. Germline lookup yields CDR1 SGHRS and CDR2 YFSETQ. Trimming left V 3 bases short and J 6 bases short, with 13 bases between. This CDR3 contains 13 residues. The CDR3 reads CASSSPGRREQYF. CDR3 in DNA: TGCGCCAGCAGCTCCCCTGGACGTCGCGAGCAGTACTTC.

The chain employs TRBV6-6 and TRBJ2-4; a possible D gene is TRBD2 (6 bases). The germline V gene encodes CDR1 MNHNY and CDR2 SVGAGI (reference sequence). V dropped 0 bases and J dropped 9 bases, with 15 bases sitting between them. The CDR3 loop spans 15 amino acids. The CDR3: CASSYSEGYPLIQYF. As DNA, the CDR3 is TGTGCCAGCAGTTACTCGGAGGGTTATCCCCTCATTCAGTACTTC.

V gene TRBV5-1 combines with J gene TRBJ1-3, with D maybe TRBD1 (5 bases). Germline loops: CDR1 SGHRS, CDR2 YFSETQ. The CDR3 spans 15 residues. V dropped 1 base and J dropped 0 bases, with 8 bases sitting between them. CDR3 amino acids: CASSLTGLSGNTIYF. The CDR3 DNA reads TGCGCCAGCAGCTTGACAGGCCTCTCTGGAAACACCATATATTTT.

This CDR3 reads CASSNGIAGAGYNEQFF. In nucleotides, the CDR3 is TGTGCCAGTAGTAACGGAATAGCGGGAGCCGGCTACAATGAGCAGTTCTTC. The rearrangement joins TRBV19 to TRBJ2-1, with 9 bases matching TRBD2. The ends lost 4 bases at V and 3 bases at J; junction bases unmatched: 10. The CDR3 sequence is 17 residues long. CDR1 LNHDA and CDR2 SQIVND come from the germline V gene (reference sequence). The variable domain in full, with the rest retrieved from reference TRBV19 and TRBJ2-1, is DGGITQSPKYLFRKEGQNVTLSCEQNLNHDAMYWYRQDPGQGLRLIYYSQIVNDFQKGDIAEGYSVSREKKESFPLTVTSAQKNPTAFYLCASSNGIAGAGYNEQFFGPGTRLTVL.

The gene calls are TRBV29-1 and TRBJ2-1; 9 positions match TRBD2. The length of the CDR3 is 17 residues. Germline V gives CDR1 SQVTM, CDR2 ANQGSEA. With 4 bases clipped from V and 0 bases from J, the junction kept 10 bases outside the gene matches. CDR3 DNA sequence: TGCAGCGTTGTCGGGTCAGCGGGGGGTAGCTCCTACAATGAGCAGTTCTTC. The encoded protein is CSVVGSAGGSSYNEQFF.

The V and J genes are TRBV11-1 and TRBJ2-7, with D unresolved. The CDR3 has 14 amino acids. CDR1 is SGHAT and CDR2 is FQDESV in the germline V gene (reference sequence). The germline V and J ends were trimmed by 5 bases and 3 bases, with 14 bases remaining between them. CDR3 sequence reads: CASSPEPLGYEQYF. DNA of the CDR3: TGTGCCAGCAGCCCCGAGCCCCTGGGCTACGAGCAGTACTTC.

CDR3 amino acids: CACRDRLIGNTEAFF. In DNA, the CDR3 is TGTGCCTGTAGAGACAGGCTGATAGGGAACACTGAAGCTTTCTTT. V gene TRBV30 combines with J gene TRBJ1-1; the D gene is possibly TRBD1 (6 bases). The CDR3 length is 15 residues. Germline V lookup: CDR1 GTSNPN, CDR2 SVGIG (reference sequence). Between the trimmed V and J ends, which lost 6 bases and 1 base, there was a span of 18 bases.

This clonotype came up a few times. J is TRBJ1-2 and V is TRBV4-3; no clear D gene. Between the trimmed V and J ends, which lost 0 bases and 5 bases, there was a span of 16 bases. CDR1 is LGHNA, CDR2 YSLEER, per germline. The CDR3 covers 16 residues. The DNA of the CDR3 is TGCGCCAGCAGCCAAGATTCAGCTCCAGCGCTTTATGGCTACACCTTC. As protein: CASSQDSAPALYGYTF.

This clonotype was found a few times. The rearrangement uses TRBV29-1 and TRBJ1-2; 7 nucleotides line up with TRBD1. Germline loops: CDR1 SQVTM, CDR2 ANQGSEA. CDR3 length equals 11 residues. The V segment lost 6 bases and the J segment 5 bases; nucleotides outside the gene matches: 3. The CDR3 DNA sequence: TGCAGCGTACAGGGGAGGTATGGCTACACCTTC. Translation gives CSVQGRYGYTF.

The chain recombines TRBV27 with TRBJ2-1; 10 bases map to TRBD2. The germline gives CDR1 MNHEY, CDR2 SMNVEV (reference sequence). This CDR3 spans 15 amino acids. The J segment lost 4 bases and the V segment lost 8 bases, leaving 8 bases of the junction unmatched. Here the CDR3 DNA reads TGTGCCAGCTCATTACTAGCGGGGTATTACAATGAGCAGTTCTTC. Amino acids: CASSLLAGYYNEQFF.

The genes are TRBV29-1 and TRBJ2-2; D remains ambiguous. The germline CDR1 and CDR2 sequences are SQVTM and ANQGSEA. This CDR3 has 12 residues. V was shortened by 0 bases and J by 6 bases, with 5 bases between the two germline ends. The CDR3, as DNA: TGCAGCGTTGAAGAGGGGTCCGGGGAGCTGTTTTTT. This codes for CSVEEGSGELFF.

J is TRBJ2-2 and V is TRBV6-5; D not resolved. The V gene's germline CDR1 is MNHEY and CDR2 SVGAGI. The CDR3 spans 13 residues. The V end lost 11 bases, the J end lost 1 base, and 11 bases lay between the germline ends. In nucleotides, the CDR3 is TGTGCCGCCTTCTCTGTGAACACCGGGGAGCTGTTTTTT. It yields the protein CAAFSVNTGELFF.

The V call is TRBV19, the J call TRBJ2-5; perhaps D is TRBD1 or TRBD2 (6 bases each). Trimming removed 5 bases at V and 5 bases at J, with 15 bases between. The germline V gene encodes CDR1 LNHDA and CDR2 SQIVND (reference sequence). This CDR3 is built from 14 residues. CDR3 protein: CASSPPGARETQYF. In DNA form, the CDR3 reads TGTGCCAGTAGTCCCCCGGGGGCTCGGGAGACCCAGTACTTC. Looking up the rest from reference TRBV19 and TRBJ2-5 gives the full variable domain: DGGITQSPKYLFRKEGQNVTLSCEQNLNHDAMYWYRQDPGQGLRLIYYSQIVNDFQKGDIAEGYSVSREKKESFPLTVTSAQKNPTAFYLCASSPPGARETQYFGPGTRLLVL.

The chain is built from TRBV30 and TRBJ1-5; D is ambiguous. V was shortened by 0 bases and J by 4 bases, with 7 bases between the two germline ends. CDR1 is GTSNPN, CDR2 SVGIG, per germline (reference sequence). This CDR3 has 13 amino acids. The CDR3 DNA follows: TGTGCCTGGAGTGTATCTGGGAATCAGCCCCAGCATTTT. Protein sequence: CAWSVSGNQPQHF.

The chain has TRBV5-4 and TRBJ2-3; D remains unclear. This CDR3 region has 13 residues. V dropped 4 bases and J dropped 0 bases, with 6 bases sitting between them. In germline, CDR1 is SGHNT, CDR2 YYREEE (reference sequence). CDR3 in DNA: TGTGCCAGCAGCGTTGACAGCACAGATACGCAGTATTTT. Residues: CASSVDSTDTQYF.

This clonotype occurred a few times. The chain employs TRBV29-1 and TRBJ2-1, with TRBD2 matching over 9 bases. Germline CDR1 and CDR2: SQVTM and ANQGSEA. This CDR3 contains 13 residues. V lost 4 bases to trimming and J lost 7 bases; unmatched junction nucleotides: 5. CDR3 nucleotide sequence: TGCAGCGTTGCGGCGGGAGGGCGGAATGAGCAGTTCTTC. Amino acid sequence: CSVAAGGRNEQFF.

V and J are TRBV5-1 and TRBJ2-1; 9 bases are shared with TRBD2. Germline-derived CDR1 and CDR2 are SGHRS and YFSETQ. The CDR3 runs 16 residues. V dropped 4 bases and J dropped 4; count of bases not matched to a gene: 9. DNA for the CDR3: TGCGCCAGCAGCCCGGCCGGGACTAGCCAATACAATGAGCAGTTCTTC. It is translated as CASSPAGTSQYNEQFF.

The CDR3 region is CSVDLIRGYTF. CDR3 bases: TGCAGCGTTGACCTTATACGGGGCTACACCTTC. The chain couples TRBV29-1 to TRBJ1-2, with D hard to call. V lost 3 bases and J lost 8, with 10 bases in between. This CDR3 has 11 residues. Germline CDR1 and CDR2: SQVTM and ANQGSEA.

This clonotype was recorded a few times. The chain carries TRBV6-5 and TRBJ2-7, with 11 bases identical to TRBD1. The germline gives CDR1 MNHEY, CDR2 SVGAGI. Trimming at V came to 6 bases and at J to 5 bases, leaving 9 bases not matched to a gene. The CDR3 is 15 residues long. This CDR3 is CASSPGTGGMNEQYF. CDR3 nucleotides: TGTGCCAGCAGCCCCGGGACAGGGGGGATGAACGAGCAGTACTTC.

The chain combines TRBV27 with TRBJ1-6; tentatively, D is TRBD1 (5 bases). The CDR3 is 15 residues long. CDR1 is MNHEY and CDR2 is SMNVEV in the germline V gene (reference sequence). The germline V and J ends were trimmed by 1 base and 8 bases, with 12 bases remaining between them. CDR3 amino acids: CASSLWGLSDSPLHF. Here the CDR3 DNA reads TGTGCCAGCAGTTTATGGGGGTTGTCGGATTCACCCCTCCACTTT.

The rearrangement uses TRBV6-1 and TRBJ2-3, with a possible D match to TRBD1 (7 bases). CDR3 length equals 14 residues. Germline V lookup: CDR1 MNHNS, CDR2 SASEGT. Trimming cost V 6 bases and J 5 bases, with 15 bases left between them. The CDR3, as DNA: TGTGCCAGCAGGACCAGGGGGGCTGGAGATACGCAGTATTTT. This encodes CASRTRGAGDTQYF.